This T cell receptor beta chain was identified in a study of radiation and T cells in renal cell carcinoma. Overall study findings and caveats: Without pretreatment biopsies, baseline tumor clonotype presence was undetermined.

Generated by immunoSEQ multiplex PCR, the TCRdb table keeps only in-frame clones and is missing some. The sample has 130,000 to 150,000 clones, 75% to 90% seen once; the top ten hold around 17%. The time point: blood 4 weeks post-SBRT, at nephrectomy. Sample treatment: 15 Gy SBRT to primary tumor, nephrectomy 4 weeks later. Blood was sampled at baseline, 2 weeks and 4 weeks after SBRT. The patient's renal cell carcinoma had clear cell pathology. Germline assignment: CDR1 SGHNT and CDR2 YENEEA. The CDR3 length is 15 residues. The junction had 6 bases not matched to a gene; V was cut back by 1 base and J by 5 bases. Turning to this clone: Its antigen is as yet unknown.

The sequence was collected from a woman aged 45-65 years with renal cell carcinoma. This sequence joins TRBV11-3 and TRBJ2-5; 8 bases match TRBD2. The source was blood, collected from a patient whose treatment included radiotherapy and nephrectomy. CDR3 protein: CASSLASGSGETQYF. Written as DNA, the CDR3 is TGTGCCAGCAGCTTAGCAAGCGGGAGCGGGGAGACCCAGTACTTC.